This entry lists 11 T cell receptor beta chains sequenced from one sample in a study of post-analysis software for immune sequencing data (dated by TCRdb to between 2015 and 2017). Results the study describes overall, beyond this receptor: A few TRBV segments, including TRBV5-6, TRBV5-1 and TRBV20-1, were significantly more frequent in patients than controls.

The protocol used for the library was PCR. TCRdb lists the instrument as Illumina HiSeq 2500. To reduce PCR and sequencing biases, unique molecular identifiers were incorporated into the TCR beta cDNA libraries. TCRdb reprocessed the public reads (quality trimming at Q25 with fastp, clone calling with MiXCR) and kept in-frame beta chains. CDR3 protein duplicates are merged, each entry listing the most common genes and DNA. The sample includes hundreds of thousands of distinct CDR3 sequences, with nearly 45% observed a single time. 9% to 14% of the sample rests with the top ten. The antigens for these receptors are not known. Sequences were obtained from blood. The receptors shown here come from a girl aged 10-17 years with multiple sclerosis.

This clonotype was seen just once. This rearrangement joins TRBV29-1 to TRBJ2-1, with 10 bases fitting TRBD1. There are 13 residues in the CDR3. The J segment lost 9 bases and the V segment lost 8 bases, leaving 10 bases of the junction unmatched. Germline CDR1 SQVTM, CDR2 ANQGSEA. CDR3 protein: CSCRGQGTGEQFF. CDR3 DNA sequence: TGCAGCTGCCGGGGACAGGGGACGGGTGAGCAGTTCTTC.

The chain joins TRBV20-1 to TRBJ1-2; no firm D call. This CDR3 spans 12 amino acids. The V gene lost 4 bases and the J gene lost 6 bases, with 12 bases spanning the gap. Germline lookup yields CDR1 DFQATT and CDR2 SNEGSKA (reference sequence). The CDR3 protein is CSATRGLDGYTF. CDR3 DNA: TGCAGTGCTACCCGGGGATTGGATGGCTACACCTTC.

This chain connects TRBV10-3 to TRBJ1-2; possible D gene TRBD1, 5 bases. In germline, CDR1 is ENHRY, CDR2 SYGVKD. The V and J ends lost 8 bases and 8 bases respectively, with 12 bases between them. CDR3 length: 11 amino acids. The CDR3 here is CAISDSKGYTF. CDR3 nucleotides: TGTGCCATCTCTGACAGTAAGGGCTACACCTTC.

The J gene is TRBJ2-2, the V gene TRBV9; TRBD1 agrees at 7 bases. Trimming at V came to 3 bases and at J to 3 bases, leaving 8 bases not matched to a gene. This CDR3 is built from 16 residues. Germline CDR1 and CDR2: SGDLS and YYNGEE. CDR3 amino acids: CASSDNRDRHTGELFF. In nucleotides, the CDR3 is TGTGCCAGCAGCGACAACCGGGACAGACACACCGGGGAGCTGTTTTTT.

The J gene is TRBJ2-3, the V gene TRBV7-2; 15 nucleotides line up with TRBD2. The ends lost 6 bases at V and 3 bases at J; junction bases unmatched: 7. The germline CDR1 and CDR2 sequences are SGHTA and FQGNSA. The CDR3 totals 17 residues. This CDR3 reads CASRGLAGGVGTDTQYF. DNA of the CDR3: TGTGCCAGCAGGGGACTAGCGGGAGGAGTAGGGACAGATACGCAGTATTTT.

This clonotype was counted between two and nine times. The rearrangement joins TRBV5-6 to TRBJ2-3; 9 bases map to TRBD1. The CDR3 has 15 amino acids. With 4 bases clipped from V and 4 bases from J, the junction kept 7 bases outside the gene matches. Germline CDR1 is SGHDT and CDR2 is YYEEEE. This CDR3 reads CASSRDRVEADTQYF. For the CDR3, the DNA is TGTGCCAGCAGCAGGGACAGGGTCGAGGCAGATACGCAGTATTTT.

The V call is TRBV7-2, the J call TRBJ2-3, with D tentatively TRBD1 or TRBD2 (5 bases each). V gave up 7 bases and J gave up 6 bases, with 17 bases separating them. In germline, CDR1 is SGHTA, CDR2 FQGNSA. The length of the CDR3 is 14 residues. CDR3 in DNA: TGTGCCAGCATCCAAGGCAGTGGGACGGATACGCAGTATTTT. It is translated as CASIQGSGTDTQYF.

This clonotype has just a few counts. V and J are TRBV20-1 and TRBJ2-7, with 7 bases fitting TRBD2. This CDR3 is 15 amino acids long. After removal of 1 base from V and 3 bases from J, the junction contained 9 bases not matched to a gene. From germline, CDR1 is DFQATT and CDR2 SNEGSKA (reference sequence). In nucleotides, the CDR3 is TGCAGTGCTAGAGCTCCGGCGGGAGAGATCTACGAGCAGTACTTC. Amino acid sequence: CSARAPAGEIYEQYF.

The V gene is TRBV30, the J gene TRBJ2-7; 9 bases are shared with TRBD1. This CDR3 has 14 amino acids. Germline CDR1 GTSNPN, CDR2 SVGIG (reference sequence). The ends lost 4 bases at V and 3 bases at J; junction bases unmatched: 7. The CDR3 nucleotides read TGTGCCTGGAATGGGGGGACAGGGCACTACGAGCAGTACTTC. Protein product: CAWNGGTGHYEQYF.

The chain has TRBV30 and TRBJ1-5, with TRBD1 as a possible D gene (6 bases). Germline assignment: CDR1 GTSNPN and CDR2 SVGIG (reference sequence). There are 16 residues in the CDR3. Trimming left V 2 bases short and J 5 bases short, with 19 bases between. CDR3 DNA sequence: TGTGCCTGGAGTCCCCGGGAGGGGGTTGATTATCAGCCCCAGCATTTT. Translating it yields CAWSPREGVDYQPQHF.

The chain has TRBV19 and TRBJ1-2; 10 bases are shared with TRBD1. Looked up from germline, CDR1 is LNHDA and CDR2 is SQIVND (reference sequence). This CDR3 region has 18 residues. The ends lost 6 bases at V and 3 bases at J; junction bases unmatched: 16. The DNA for the CDR3 is TGTGCCAGTAGGCGAGGCCGACAGGGGGCGATTCTGGACTATGGCTACACCTTC. The encoded protein is CASRRGRQGAILDYGYTF.